This T cell receptor beta chain was identified during a study of cytomegalovirus exposure and HLA in healthy donors (dated by TCRdb to 2017 to 2019). For the wider study: An earlier analysis of several hundred of the donors reported approximately 270 Gb of sequence data and approximately 110 million unique TCR beta sequences from roughly 180 million T cells. About 280 gigabases of sequencing data and around 85 million unique TCR sequences made up an early release that covered about 640 HLA-typed donors. The genetic ancestry cluster associated with self-reported Caucasian donors included around four fifths of the 398 genotyped donors. The study aimed to test whether signatures of past pathogen exposure could be identified by cataloging public T cell receptors. The T cell repertoires of several hundred subjects were profiled by immunosequencing and related to cytomegalovirus serostatus. In addition to the first cohort of roughly 700 subjects, a separate validation cohort of approximately 110 different subjects was used. The study combined high-throughput TCR immunosequencing, statistical association of individual TCRs with disease status, and machine learning to predict cytomegalovirus infection status. In a later analysis, previously published TCR beta repertoires from 550 to 750 donors were re-analyzed and high-resolution HLA genotyping was added so that TCR occurrence patterns could be studied. Rather than using new phenotypic data, the later analysis identified candidate immune exposures from TCR beta sequences and from how often those sequences occurred across donors. An earlier analysis of 500 to 750 of the donors applied high-throughput TCR beta sequencing to assess whether each TCR beta V gene segment acted as functional or pseudogenic. Alongside the repertoire data, information on donor age, sex, ethnicity and CMV serostatus was compiled. In a later genetic analysis, genome-wide SNP genotypes for about 55% of the roughly 700 donors were used, and that subset was treated as a discovery cohort. Every discovery cohort repertoire had been produced on one sequencing platform. Both class I and class II loci were covered by HLA typing, at four-digit resolution. The number of donors typed differed by locus, with about 620-630 for A, B, C, DRB1 and DQB1, around 500 for DQA1, approximately 580 for DPA1, and some 440 for DPB1. Because of strong linkage in the cohort, roughly five DR-DQ haplotypes were treated as single units for association and clustering. On average, about 240,000 unique TCR beta nucleotide sequences were sequenced per donor among 398 genotyped donors of the cohort, with 15% to 20% of those sequences being non-productive. Points the paper makes about the study in general: The earlier analysis of nearly 600 of the donors excluded roughly 17 rarely observed V segments, including chromosome 9 orphons, because counts were too low. A further reported finding was that TCR beta sequences accurately predicted the HLA-A and HLA-B alleles for most subjects in the first cohort. A later genetic analysis reported fewer N-insertions in productive TCRs among donors in an Asian-associated ancestry cluster than the roughly 620-donor mean. Because HLA typing was missing for some donors at each locus, association tests included only the typed subset. Compared with equally common non-associated chains, HLA-associated TCR beta chains in a later analysis were more clonally expanded and had lower generation probabilities. In an earlier analysis of about 550 of the donors, most TCR beta V segments were observed in productive rearrangements about 87% or about 30% of the time, broadly matching IMGT annotations. The study gave a list of some 150 TCR beta chains associated with cytomegalovirus. Presence/absence analyses assumed roughly uniform sequencing depth across donors, an assumption that may not hold. In vitro tests confirmed that a few of the cytomegalovirus-associated TCR beta chains recognize cytomegalovirus antigens. Cytomegalovirus status was reported to be diagnosed by the classifier with high specificity and sensitivity in both the original and validation cohorts. The cohort was sequenced for TCR beta chains only, and without alpha or paired-chain data the features that could be detected were limited. CMV serostatus was the only immune exposure information available for the cohort. It was suggested by the authors that the approach could potentially be generalized to other disease states and immunological phenotypes. Strong co-occurrence of HLA alleles, especially DR and DQ, made assigning TCR associations to individual alleles difficult. Most TCR sequences were seen in very few donors, while some public TCRs were found in many individuals. In a later analysis, most CMV-associated TCR beta chains were found to appear HLA-restricted, with HLA associations seemingly driven largely by CMV exposure. Several of the top co-occurrence clusters appeared to be linked to parvovirus B19, influenza, CMV and Epstein-Barr virus, according to a later analysis. Correlated functional status among segregating V segments might reflect linkage disequilibrium, but an unknown experimental factor could not be ruled out. A cluster of highly shared sequence variants was judged likely to be a technical artifact of the sequencing pipeline. A later genetic analysis associated a missense DCLRE1C variant with V-gene and J-gene trimming of TCR beta chains, and an independent cohort replicated the association. At a false discovery rate of 0.05, a later analysis linked about 16,000 TCR beta sequences to specific HLA alleles. According to a later analysis, TCR association rates differed among HLA loci, with DRB1 alleles showing the most associated TCRs and HLA-C alleles showing the fewest.

Libraries were prepared through the immunoSEQ multiplex PCR assay. A mixture of 60 forward primers for TCR Vbeta segments and 13 reverse primers for TCR Jbeta segments was used in the multiplex PCR. Amplification of the CDR3 region of rearranged TCR beta genes was performed with a multiplex PCR assay on genomic DNA. On the Illumina HiSeq System, the amplified TCR beta libraries were sequenced as 87-base-pair reads. For the original study's pipeline: A later analysis tallied 75 million to 85 million unique TCR beta chains across the 666 repertoires, and about 12 million of those chains were shared by two or more donors. Raw reads were error-corrected and collapsed into unique sequences by a nearest-neighbor algorithm in which closely related sequences were merged to remove PCR and sequencing errors. Alignment of CDR3 sequences to IMGT reference sequences was used to assign V, D and J gene segments. For a sequence to be retained, a match of at least six nucleotides was required to both a V gene segment and a J gene segment. A rearrangement counted as productive if the CDR3 had no stop codons and remained in frame with V and J, and every other rearrangement counted as non-productive. CDR3 was defined according to IMGT convention as the region running from the second conserved V-encoded cysteine to the conserved J-encoded phenylalanine. Sequences without an unambiguous match to a single V gene segment were excluded from the earlier analysis of about 600 of the donors. In an earlier analysis of around 600 of the donors, V segments were called functional above 56.7% productive rearrangements and were called segregating when the between-donor standard deviation exceeded 5%. A statistical classification framework was built to diagnose cytomegalovirus status from the catalog of TCR beta chain sequences. In a later analysis, TCR nucleotide sequences were compared against IMGT/GENE-DB human TR gene sequences so that V and J genes could be assigned. In a later analysis, CDR3 sequences and most-parsimonious VDJ recombination scenarios were assigned using the TCRdist pipeline. A later analysis defined each TCR beta chain by its CDR3 amino acid sequence plus V-gene family, and excluded reads lacking a unique V-gene family. As a way to deal with suspected cross-contamination and a sequencing artifact, a later analysis dropped 450 to 700 nucleotide sequences that were highly shared and had low generation probability. In a later analysis, a clonal expansion index was calculated for each public chain from normalized within-repertoire ranks of inferred template counts. In a later analysis, generation probabilities were computed using a VDJ recombination model fitted to out-of-frame rearrangements, and the results were checked against IGoR. In a later analysis, hypergeometric tests were used to score TCR-TCR, TCR-HLA and TCR-CMV co-occurrence, with a repertoire-size bias correction applied to TCR pairs. To estimate false discovery rates, a later analysis permuted the HLA or CMV assignments 20 times. In a later analysis, co-occurring TCRs were grouped using DBSCAN, with TCRdist sequence similarity added in when clustering inside HLA-allele-positive subsets. Repertoires with fewer than 30,000 or more than 120,000 public chains were left out of co-occurrence clustering, as were a few repertoires with anomalous nucleotide sharing. TCRdb stores this immuneACCESS table with in-frame sequences only. Part of the clones is absent; in the studies checked, under half of the shortfall reflects unresolved V genes, and no reason is known for the rest. Clone size and V and J calls were adopted from that table, with D and trimming inferred from the DNA. The sample table contains about 140,000 clones; only one count was recorded for around 80% of them. Around 2% of the sample comes from the top ten.

The cohort comprised hundreds of healthy bone marrow donors. All cohort members were sampled while nominally healthy, although unrecorded immune exposures were likely present. The donor was CMV seronegative and was included in the group of under 450 seronegative cohort members. Every donor gave a peripheral blood sample, and the peripheral blood mononuclear cells from that sample were used for TCR beta sequencing. The Qiagen DNeasy Blood Extraction Kit was used to extract genomic DNA from the blood cell samples. A remark on this clone: It lacks a known antigen. Base quality data are lacking; no much larger clone is found one base away.

Sequenced material: PBMCs. The TCR sequence derives from a man in his thirties or forties in good health and CMV-seronegative.

This receptor has the CDR3 CASTTPRSGETQYF. DNA sequence: TGTGCCAGCACCACACCCCGCTCCGGGGAGACCCAGTACTTC. The sequence joins TRBV6-1 to TRBJ2-5; a confident D gene designation cannot be given. CDR1 and CDR2 are drawn from the germline V gene: MNHNS, SASEGT. V gives up 7 bases and J gives up 5 bases, and the segment between their germline ends measures 17 bases. From the cysteine through the phenylalanine, the CDR3 covers 14 amino acids. CDR3 DNA is the only sequence kept; it has 42 bases, read in frame from the first base.